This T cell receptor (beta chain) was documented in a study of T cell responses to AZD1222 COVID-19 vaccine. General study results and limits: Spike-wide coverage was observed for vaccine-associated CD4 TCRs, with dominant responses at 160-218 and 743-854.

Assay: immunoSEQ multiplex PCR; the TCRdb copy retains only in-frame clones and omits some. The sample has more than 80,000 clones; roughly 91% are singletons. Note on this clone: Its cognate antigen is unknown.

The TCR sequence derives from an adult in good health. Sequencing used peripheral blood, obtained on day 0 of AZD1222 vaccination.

The CDR3 loop is CASSSKDSSAYGYTF. CDR3 DNA sequence: TGTGCCAGCAGCTCGAAGGACTCAAGCGCCTATGGCTACACCTTC. The V and J genes are TRBV5-4 and TRBJ1-2; D gene unclear. Germline V gene lookup returns CDR1 SGHNT and CDR2 YYREEE (reference sequence). The V end was cut by 3 bases, the J end by 4 bases, with 16 bases between. This CDR3 comprises 15 residues.